The text below deals with one TCR beta chain. Trimming pared 4 bases from V and 4 bases from J, leaving 8 bases between. There are 13 residues in the CDR3. Germline V CDR1 and CDR2: KGHSH, LQKENI. This sample is part of a study of low-dose radiotherapy and immunotherapy resistance in tumors. The therapy administered to donors comprised nivolumab, ipilimumab, aspirin, low-dose cyclophosphamide and low-dose radiotherapy. Patients eligible had advanced solid tumors without tumor-infiltrating lymphocytes. cDNA synthesis used a TRAV/TRBV-specific primer set for both chains. TCR amplification ran 15 to 25 PCR cycles using constant-region and V-primer adapter primers. TCRdb called the reads again in MiXCR, with one record for every CDR3 protein. The sample lists more than 10,000 distinct CDR3 sequences, 60% occurring once.

The V call is TRBV18, the J call TRBJ1-5; D ambiguous. The source is a human donor with advanced metastatic prostate, ovarian, gallbladder or colorectal cancer (not recorded which). This table probably holds off-target reads from a library built for another chain. The CDR3 DNA reads TGTGCCAGCTCACACGATTGGAATCAGCCCCAGCATTTT. Its protein is CASSHDWNQPQHF.